This T cell receptor beta chain was profiled in a study of T cell repertoires in cytomegalovirus infection. V was cut by 3 bases and J by 3 bases, with 11 bases left in between. CDR3 length: 15 residues. The V gene's germline CDR1 is MGHRA and CDR2 YSYEKL. In TCRdb, the reads were re-called with MiXCR into one record per CDR3 protein. The profile shows about 400,000 distinct CDR3 sequences, about 35% of them singletons. In this sample, this clonotype turned up a few times. Its antigen is not identified. The receptor was derived from a human donor in good health (CMV status not recorded). Some clones in this sample may be carry-over from other donors' samples. Here the sequenced sample was cultured PBMCs, taken from culture after CMV antigen stimulation. This rearrangement joins TRBV4-1 to TRBJ2-2; D is ambiguous. The CDR3 loop is CASSHPTGDTGELFF. CDR3 nucleotide sequence: TGCGCCAGCAGCCACCCGACTGGGGACACCGGGGAGCTGTTTTTT.